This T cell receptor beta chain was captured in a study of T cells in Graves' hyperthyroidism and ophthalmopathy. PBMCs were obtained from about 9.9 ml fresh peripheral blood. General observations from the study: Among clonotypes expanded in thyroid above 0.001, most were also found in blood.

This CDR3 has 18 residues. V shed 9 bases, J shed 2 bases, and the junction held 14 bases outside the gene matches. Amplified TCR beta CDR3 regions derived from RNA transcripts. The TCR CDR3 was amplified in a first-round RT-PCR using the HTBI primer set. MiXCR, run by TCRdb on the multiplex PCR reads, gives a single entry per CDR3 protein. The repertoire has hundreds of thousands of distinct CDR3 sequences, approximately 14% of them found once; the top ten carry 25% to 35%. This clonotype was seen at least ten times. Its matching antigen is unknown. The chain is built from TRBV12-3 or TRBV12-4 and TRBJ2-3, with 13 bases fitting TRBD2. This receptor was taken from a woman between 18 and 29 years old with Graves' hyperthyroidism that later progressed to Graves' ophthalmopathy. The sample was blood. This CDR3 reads CASRTSGREWPLTDTQYF. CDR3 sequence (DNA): TGTGCCAGTCGGACTAGCGGGAGAGAATGGCCTCTCACAGATACGCAGTATTTT.